The 2 T cell receptor beta chains below come from one sample, sequenced in a study of technical replicates of blood from a few donors (dated by TCRdb to about 2017). Library construction relied on the immunoSEQ multiplex PCR assay. What TCRdb holds here is the immuneACCESS table cut down to in-frame rearrangements. Part of the clones is not present; checked against another copy, under half of the missing clones reflect an unresolved V gene, and the others are unexplained. Within this sample are about 75,000 clones, with 97% of them counted one time only. Around 0.18% of the sample lies in the top ten. Input material: T cells isolated from PBMCs. All receptors come from a human donor in good health.

V gene TRBV27 combines with J gene TRBJ2-7; weak D call: TRBD1 (6 bases). Trimming stripped 6 bases from V and 3 bases from J, with 9 bases between. Per the germline V gene, CDR1 is MNHEY and CDR2 is SMNVEV (reference sequence). This CDR3 comprises 12 residues. The CDR3 protein is CASSGTIYEQYF. As DNA, the CDR3 is TGTGCCAGCAGCGGGACAATCTACGAGCAGTACTTC.

The genes are TRBV28 and TRBJ2-2, with a possible D match to TRBD1 (5 bases). V was clipped by 7 bases and J by 4 bases, with 16 bases between them. Germline CDR1 reads MDHEN; CDR2 reads SYDVKM. The CDR3 contains 15 residues. CDR3 sequence reads: CASTRGRGGTGELFF. CDR3 sequence (DNA): TGTGCCAGCACCCGTGGTAGGGGCGGCACCGGGGAGCTGTTTTTT. Based on the CDR3 plus reference TRBV28 and TRBJ2-2, the full variable domain is DVKVTQSSRYLVKRTGEKVFLECVQDMDHENMFWYRQDPGLGLRLIYFSYDVKMKEKGDIPEGYSVSREKKERFSLILESASTNQTSMYLCASTRGRGGTGELFFGEGSRLTVL.